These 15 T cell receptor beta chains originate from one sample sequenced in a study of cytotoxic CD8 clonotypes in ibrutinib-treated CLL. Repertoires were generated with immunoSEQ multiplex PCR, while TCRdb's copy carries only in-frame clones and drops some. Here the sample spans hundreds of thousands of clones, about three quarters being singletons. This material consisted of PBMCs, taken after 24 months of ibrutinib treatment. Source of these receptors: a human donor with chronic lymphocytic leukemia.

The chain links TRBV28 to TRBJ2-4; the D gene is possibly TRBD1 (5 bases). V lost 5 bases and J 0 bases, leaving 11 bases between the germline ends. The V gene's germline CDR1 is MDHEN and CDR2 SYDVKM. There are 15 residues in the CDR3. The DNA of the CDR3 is TGTGCCAGCAGTGTACAGGATCTAGCCAAAAACATTCAGTACTTC. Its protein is CASSVQDLAKNIQYF.

CDR3 residues: CASQSEELYNEQFF. The DNA for the CDR3 is TGTGCCAGTCAAAGCGAGGAGTTGTACAATGAGCAGTTCTTC. The chain employs TRBV19 and TRBJ2-1, with no clear D. This CDR3 region has 14 residues. Germline CDR1 and CDR2: LNHDA and SQIVND (reference sequence). Trimming shortened V by 8 bases and J by 4 bases, and 15 bases separated the two germline ends.

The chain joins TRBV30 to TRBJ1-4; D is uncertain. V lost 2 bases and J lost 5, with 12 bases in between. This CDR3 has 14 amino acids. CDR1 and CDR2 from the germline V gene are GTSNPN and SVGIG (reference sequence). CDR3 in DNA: TGTGCCTGGAGTCTAGCGGGCCCCAATGAAAAACTGTTTTTT. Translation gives CAWSLAGPNEKLFF.

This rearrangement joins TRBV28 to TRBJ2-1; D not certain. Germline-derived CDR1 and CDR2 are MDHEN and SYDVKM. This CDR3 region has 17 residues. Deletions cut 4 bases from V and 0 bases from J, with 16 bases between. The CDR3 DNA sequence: TGTGCCAGCAGTTACCCCAGAGATTCTGTCTCCTACAATGAGCAGTTCTTC. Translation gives CASSYPRDSVSYNEQFF.

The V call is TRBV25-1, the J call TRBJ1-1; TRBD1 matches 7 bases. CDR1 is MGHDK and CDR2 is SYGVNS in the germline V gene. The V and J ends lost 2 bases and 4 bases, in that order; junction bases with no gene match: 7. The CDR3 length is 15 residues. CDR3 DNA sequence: TGTGCCAGCAGTGAACAGGGGGGACTGGGCACTGAAGCTTTCTTT. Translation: CASSEQGGLGTEAFF.

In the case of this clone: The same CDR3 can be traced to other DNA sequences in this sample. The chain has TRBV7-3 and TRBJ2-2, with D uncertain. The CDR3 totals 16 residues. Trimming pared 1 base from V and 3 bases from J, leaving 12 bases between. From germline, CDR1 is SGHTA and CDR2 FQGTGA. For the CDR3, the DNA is TGTGCCAGCAGCTTAAATGGCCCTGGGGACACCGGGGAGCTGTTTTTT. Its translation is CASSLNGPGDTGELFF.

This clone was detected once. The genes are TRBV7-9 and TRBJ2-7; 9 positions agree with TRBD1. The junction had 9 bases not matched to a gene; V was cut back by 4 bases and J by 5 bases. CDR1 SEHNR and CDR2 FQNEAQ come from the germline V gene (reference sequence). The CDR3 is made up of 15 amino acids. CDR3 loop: CASSYRDRDFDEQYF. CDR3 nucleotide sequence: TGTGCCAGCAGCTACCGGGACAGGGATTTCGACGAGCAGTACTTC.

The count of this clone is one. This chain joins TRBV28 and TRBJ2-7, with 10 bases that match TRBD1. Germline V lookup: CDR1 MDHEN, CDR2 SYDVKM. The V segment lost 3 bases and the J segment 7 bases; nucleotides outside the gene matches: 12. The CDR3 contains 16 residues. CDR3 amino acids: CASSLAGTGDLGEQYF. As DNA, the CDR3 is TGTGCCAGCAGTTTGGCCGGGACAGGGGACCTCGGGGAGCAGTACTTC.

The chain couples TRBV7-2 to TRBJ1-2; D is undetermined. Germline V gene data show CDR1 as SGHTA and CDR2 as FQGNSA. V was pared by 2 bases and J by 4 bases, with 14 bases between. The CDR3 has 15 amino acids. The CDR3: CASSLRILTPYGYTF. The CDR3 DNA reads TGTGCCAGCAGCTTAAGGATCTTAACCCCCTATGGCTACACCTTC.

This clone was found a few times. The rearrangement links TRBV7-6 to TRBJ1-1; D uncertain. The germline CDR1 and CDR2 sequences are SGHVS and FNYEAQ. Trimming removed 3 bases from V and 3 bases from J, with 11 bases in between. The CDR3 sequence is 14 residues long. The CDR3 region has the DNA TGTGCCAGCAGCTTGGAGGAGTTAGACACTGAAGCTTTCTTT. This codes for CASSLEELDTEAFF.

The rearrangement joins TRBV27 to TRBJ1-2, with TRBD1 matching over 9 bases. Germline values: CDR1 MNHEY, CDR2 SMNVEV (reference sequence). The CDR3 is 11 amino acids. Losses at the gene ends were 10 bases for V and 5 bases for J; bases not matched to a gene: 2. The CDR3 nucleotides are TGTGCCACGGGGACAGGGTATGGCTACACCTTC. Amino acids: CATGTGYGYTF.

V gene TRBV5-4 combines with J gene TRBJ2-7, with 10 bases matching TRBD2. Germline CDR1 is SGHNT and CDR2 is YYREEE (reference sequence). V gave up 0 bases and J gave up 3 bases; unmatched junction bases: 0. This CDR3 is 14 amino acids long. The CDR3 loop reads CASSLGTSGYEQYF. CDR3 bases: TGTGCCAGCAGCTTGGGGACTAGCGGCTACGAGCAGTACTTC.

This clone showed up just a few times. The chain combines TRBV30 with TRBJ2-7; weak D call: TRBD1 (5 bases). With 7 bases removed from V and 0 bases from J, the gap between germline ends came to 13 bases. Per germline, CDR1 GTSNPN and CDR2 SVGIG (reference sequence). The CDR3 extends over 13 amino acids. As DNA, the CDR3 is TGTGCCTCCCGACAGACCCTCTCCTACGAGCAGTACTTC. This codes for CASRQTLSYEQYF.

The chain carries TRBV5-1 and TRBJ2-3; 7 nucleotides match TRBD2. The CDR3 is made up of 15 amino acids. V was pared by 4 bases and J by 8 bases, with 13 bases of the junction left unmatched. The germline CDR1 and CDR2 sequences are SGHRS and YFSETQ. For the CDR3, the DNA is TGCGCCAGCAGCGGCGGGACTACGACCCAGGCTACGCAGTATTTT. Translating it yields CASSGGTTTQATQYF.

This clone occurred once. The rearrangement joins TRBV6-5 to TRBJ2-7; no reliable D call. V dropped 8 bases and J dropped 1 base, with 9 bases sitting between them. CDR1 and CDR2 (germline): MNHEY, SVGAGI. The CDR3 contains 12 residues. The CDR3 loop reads CASEDRSYEQYF. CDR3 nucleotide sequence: TGTGCCAGCGAAGACCGTTCCTACGAGCAGTACTTC.